One sample yielded the 7 T cell receptor beta chains listed below, sequenced in a study of regulatory dendritic cells for organ transplantation. No antigen has been assigned to these receptors. Sorted T cells were CFSE-labeled and cultured around 5 days with allogeneic regulatory or mature dendritic cells at 1:10. The method was immunoSEQ multiplex PCR; TCRdb's version includes in-frame clones alone and lacks a portion of them. The repertoire holds 15,000 to 20,000 clones, with more than 60% as singletons. Sequences were obtained from memory CD4+ T cells from blood cultured with regulatory dendritic cells. Documented subset: CD45RO+ memory T cells. These receptors all come from a human donor in good health.

Only a few counts were recorded for this clone. The rearrangement uses TRBV5-1 and TRBJ2-7; 15 nucleotides agree with TRBD2. The CDR3 covers 17 residues. CDR1 and CDR2 from the germline V gene are SGHRS and YFSETQ. Losses at the gene ends were 4 bases for V and 6 bases for J; bases not matched to a gene: 11. The CDR3 DNA follows: TGCGCCAGCAGCCTCGGGGGACTAGCGGGAGGACTCGGCGAGCAGTACTTC. Translating gives CASSLGGLAGGLGEQYF.

The V call is TRBV6-4, the J call TRBJ2-2, with TRBD2 matching 10 bases. CDR1 MRHNA and CDR2 SNTAGT come from the germline V gene. The CDR3 contains 16 residues. V dropped 3 bases and J dropped 6; count of bases not matched to a gene: 7. Here the CDR3 reads CASSETGLAGAGELFF. DNA for the CDR3: TGTGCCAGCAGTGAAACCGGGCTAGCGGGAGCCGGGGAGCTGTTTTTT.

This chain joins TRBV18 and TRBJ2-3, with a possible D match to TRBD2 (6 bases). This CDR3 has 12 amino acids. The V and J ends lost 7 bases and 6 bases respectively, with 11 bases between them. The germline gives CDR1 KGHSH, CDR2 LQKENI. This CDR3 is CASWGGSDTQYF. As DNA, the CDR3 is TGTGCCAGCTGGGGAGGTTCCGATACGCAGTATTTT.

V and J are TRBV2 and TRBJ1-4; perhaps TRBD1 as D (5 bases). Germline V CDR1 and CDR2: SNHLY, FYNNEI. Trimming pared 4 bases from V and 8 bases from J, leaving 14 bases between. This CDR3 region has 14 residues. CDR3 protein: CASSGQGLYEKLFF. CDR3 in DNA: TGTGCCAGCAGTGGCCAGGGATTATACGAAAAACTGTTTTTT.

V is TRBV10-3 and J is TRBJ1-1; D unresolved. Per the germline V gene, CDR1 is ENHRY and CDR2 is SYGVKD. The CDR3 extends over 12 amino acids. The ends were cut back, 2 bases at V and 7 bases at J, with 8 bases in the middle. The chain's CDR3 is CAISEGQVEAFF. CDR3 DNA: TGTGCCATCAGTGAGGGGCAGGTTGAAGCTTTCTTT.

The chain couples TRBV10-3 to TRBJ2-7, with 15 bases aligning to TRBD2. Germline CDR1 and CDR2: ENHRY and SYGVKD. The CDR3 runs to 17 residues. Trimming removed 4 bases from V and 0 bases from J; junction bases left unmatched: 4. This chain's CDR3 is CAISGGLAGGLSYEQYF. CDR3 in DNA: TGTGCCATCAGTGGGGGACTAGCGGGAGGCCTCTCCTACGAGCAGTACTTC.

The J gene is TRBJ1-5, the V gene TRBV27; 9 bases match TRBD1. Germline assignment: CDR1 MNHEY and CDR2 SMNVEV (reference sequence). The CDR3 has 17 amino acids. The trim removed 6 bases at V and 3 bases at J, leaving 12 bases unmatched. CDR3 region: CASSPFTTGGYNQPQHF. CDR3 coding DNA: TGTGCCAGCAGCCCATTCACTACAGGGGGCTACAATCAGCCCCAGCATTTT.